Below are 21 T cell receptor beta chains sequenced from a single sample in a study of a mutant IDH1 vaccine in newly diagnosed glioma (dated by TCRdb to the early 2020s). The library was obtained by the immunoSEQ multiplex PCR assay. Held by TCRdb, this immuneACCESS table contains in-frame sequences only and omits some clones. Under half of the omission traces to an unresolved V gene where checked; the cause of the rest is unknown. Within this sample are some 70,000 clones, with almost 85% of them counted one time only. The ten largest clones take up approximately 12% of the sample. The time point label on this specimen signifies: week 35, safety follow-up. A 20-mer mutant IDH1 peptide at 300 micrograms in Montanide made up each vaccine dose, which was injected subcutaneously together with topical imiquimod. Their specific antigens are unknown. This specimen was PBMCs, taken from a glioma patient whose treatment included an IDH1 peptide vaccine. The receptors were gathered from a man aged 18 to 29 with glioma.

The chain combines TRBV4-1 with TRBJ2-7, with D tentatively TRBD1 (5 bases). This CDR3 is built from 15 residues. The germline CDR1 and CDR2 sequences are MGHRA and YSYEKL. Trimming pared 0 bases from V and 4 bases from J, leaving 13 bases between. The CDR3 region has the DNA TGCGCCAGCAGCCAAGACAGGGCATTTTCGTACGAGCAGTACTTC. Residues: CASSQDRAFSYEQYF.

This clone came up once. The chain couples TRBV13 to TRBJ2-7, with 7 nucleotides matching TRBD2. CDR1 and CDR2 (germline): PRHDT, FYEKMQ (reference sequence). After removal of 3 bases from V and 7 bases from J, the junction contained 12 bases not matched to a gene. The CDR3 consists of 15 residues. CDR3 DNA: TGTGCCAGCAGCTTTCATAGCGGGTGGTTTGGGGAGCAGTACTTC. Its protein product is CASSFHSGWFGEQYF.

J is TRBJ2-7 and V is TRBV11-2, with D uncertain. This CDR3 spans 13 amino acids. The germline V gene has CDR1 SGHAT and CDR2 FQNNGV. V lost 0 bases and J 6 bases, leaving 9 bases between the germline ends. The CDR3 nucleotides read TGTGCCAGCAGCTTAGAGGGATTCAGCGAGCAGTACTTC. Amino acid sequence: CASSLEGFSEQYF. The variable domain in full, with the rest retrieved from reference TRBV11-2 and TRBJ2-7, is EAGVAQSPRYKIIEKRQSVAFWCNPISGHATLYWYQQILGQGPKLLIQFQNNGVVDDSQLPKDRFSAERLKGVDSTLKIQPAKLEDSAVYLCASSLEGFSEQYFGPGTRLTVT.

Only a few counts were recorded for this clone. The chain couples TRBV7-9 to TRBJ1-6; TRBD1 matches 9 bases. This CDR3 is 15 amino acids long. The germline gives CDR1 SEHNR, CDR2 FQNEAQ (reference sequence). The junction had 5 bases not matched to a gene; V was cut back by 5 bases and J by 6 bases. The CDR3 reads CASSPRTGANSPLHF. The CDR3, as DNA: TGTGCCAGCAGCCCCCGGACAGGGGCTAATTCACCCCTCCACTTT.

The rearrangement joins TRBV6-6 to TRBJ2-7; no clear D gene. Germline V gene sequence: CDR1 MNHNY, CDR2 SVGAGI (reference sequence). The CDR3 contains 14 residues. With 0 bases removed from V and 5 bases from J, the gap between germline ends came to 11 bases. The CDR3 coding sequence is TGTGCCAGCAGTTACTCGCGATGGTCGGACGAGCAGTACTTC. As protein: CASSYSRWSDEQYF.

CDR3 nucleotides: TGTGCCAGCAGTGCGGAGGGCAATCAGCCCCAGCATTTT. Amino acid sequence: CASSAEGNQPQHF. This chain uses TRBV6-1 with TRBJ1-5; no clear D gene. The CDR3 contains 13 residues. The V gene's germline CDR1 is MNHNS and CDR2 SASEGT. With 4 bases removed from V and 2 bases from J, the gap between germline ends came to 6 bases.

The J gene is TRBJ1-2, the V gene TRBV4-3; 8 positions match TRBD1. Germline V gene data show CDR1 as LGHNA and CDR2 as YSLEER. The CDR3 extends over 15 amino acids. V was clipped by 2 bases and J by 8 bases; unmatched bases: 10. CDR3 sequence: CASSQHRTGPYGYTF. The CDR3 DNA follows: TGCGCCAGCAGCCAACATCGGACAGGGCCGTACGGCTACACCTTC.

This sequence joins TRBV5-1 and TRBJ1-1; D is unresolved. The CDR3 consists of 13 residues. The germline gives CDR1 SGHRS, CDR2 YFSETQ. V was pared by 0 bases and J by 5 bases, with 8 bases between. CDR3 sequence: CASSLGLGTEAFF. CDR3 nucleotides: TGCGCCAGCAGCTTGGGCCTTGGGACTGAAGCTTTCTTT.

V and J are TRBV7-2 and TRBJ2-2, with D possibly being TRBD2 (6 bases). Trimming removed 6 bases from V and 7 bases from J, with 15 bases in between. The CDR3 has 14 amino acids. Germline CDR1 and CDR2: SGHTA and FQGNSA. CDR3 residues: CASRRPVGGGELFF. The CDR3 DNA follows: TGTGCCAGCAGAAGGCCCGTGGGAGGCGGGGAGCTGTTTTTT.

In nucleotides, the CDR3 is TGTGCCAGCAGCGGCCCCGGCTATACTGGAAACACCATATATTTT. This translates into CASSGPGYTGNTIYF. The chain joins TRBV11-2 to TRBJ1-3; D unclear. V lost 5 bases and J 2 bases, leaving 13 bases between the germline ends. CDR1 and CDR2 (germline): SGHAT, FQNNGV. The CDR3 sequence is 15 residues long.

V usage is TRBV10-3 and J usage is TRBJ2-1, with 14 bases identical to TRBD2. V was clipped by 9 bases and J by 0 bases; unmatched bases: 7. CDR1 is ENHRY, CDR2 SYGVKD, per germline. The CDR3 contains 17 residues. Written as DNA, the CDR3 is TGTGCCATTTCCCGGACTAGCGGGGGGAGCTCCTACAATGAGCAGTTCTTC. This codes for CAISRTSGGSSYNEQFF.

The gene calls are TRBV6-6 and TRBJ1-1, with no clear D. The CDR3 extends over 14 amino acids. The V gene's germline CDR1 is MNHNY and CDR2 SVGAGI (reference sequence). V gave up 3 bases and J gave up 1 base, with 9 bases separating them. This chain's CDR3 is CASSYAPGNTEAFF. In DNA, the CDR3 is TGTGCCAGCAGTTATGCCCCAGGGAACACTGAAGCTTTCTTT.

V gene TRBV6-5 combines with J gene TRBJ1-1; D perhaps matches TRBD1 (5 bases). The CDR3 spans 16 residues. With 3 bases removed from V and 1 base from J, the gap between germline ends came to 15 bases. Germline values: CDR1 MNHEY, CDR2 SVGAGI. This CDR3 reads CASSYRSGISNTEAFF. The CDR3 nucleotides are TGTGCCAGCAGTTATCGCTCAGGGATTTCGAACACTGAAGCTTTCTTT.

The chain recombines TRBV4-2 with TRBJ1-4; TRBD1 aligns across 7 bases. V was pared by 4 bases and J by 7 bases, with 9 bases of the junction left unmatched. Germline V gene sequence: CDR1 LGHNA, CDR2 YNFKEQ. The CDR3 totals 15 residues. CDR3 sequence: CASSPREGALEKLFF. The CDR3 nucleotides are TGTGCCAGCAGCCCCCGTGAGGGGGCACTTGAAAAACTGTTTTTT.

This rearrangement joins TRBV27 to TRBJ1-5, with 8 bases matching TRBD1. Germline loops: CDR1 MNHEY, CDR2 SMNVEV (reference sequence). V gave up 6 bases and J gave up 0 bases; unmatched junction bases: 7. The CDR3 sequence is 16 residues long. The CDR3 sequence: CASRLQGAGSNQPQHF. The CDR3, as DNA: TGTGCCAGCAGGCTTCAGGGGGCCGGTAGCAATCAGCCCCAGCATTTT.

The V gene is TRBV2, the J gene TRBJ2-7; 10 bases are shared with TRBD1. The J segment lost 0 bases and the V segment lost 4 bases, leaving 3 bases of the junction unmatched. CDR3 size: 15 residues. Germline CDR1 and CDR2: SNHLY and FYNNEI. The CDR3 DNA sequence: TGTGCCAGCAGTGGGACAGGGGGAACCTCCTACGAGCAGTACTTC. It translates to CASSGTGGTSYEQYF.

The chain links TRBV28 to TRBJ2-7; D is ambiguous. This CDR3 spans 14 amino acids. Trimming shortened V by 2 bases and J by 3 bases, and 11 bases separated the two germline ends. The germline V gene encodes CDR1 MDHEN and CDR2 SYDVKM. CDR3 protein: CASSLLRVDYEQYF. As DNA, the CDR3 is TGTGCCAGCAGTTTACTTCGCGTAGACTACGAGCAGTACTTC.

The V and J genes are TRBV11-1 and TRBJ1-2; the D is unclear. Germline V gene data show CDR1 as SGHAT and CDR2 as FQDESV (reference sequence). The length of the CDR3 is 15 residues. The V end was cut by 2 bases, the J end by 3 bases, with 13 bases between. The CDR3 reads CASSLLQTTDYGYTF. The CDR3 nucleotides read TGTGCCAGCAGCTTACTCCAGACCACGGACTATGGCTACACCTTC.

The chain couples TRBV5-1 to TRBJ1-3; D call uncertain. Looked up from germline, CDR1 is SGHRS and CDR2 is YFSETQ. The V gene lost 0 bases and the J gene lost 0 bases, with 10 bases spanning the gap. The CDR3 has 16 amino acids. CDR3 amino acids: CASSLELLFSGNTIYF. The CDR3 bases are TGCGCCAGCAGCTTGGAACTCCTTTTCTCTGGAAACACCATATATTTT.

The V and J genes are TRBV4-1 and TRBJ2-7, with TRBD1 matching over 9 bases. The germline gives CDR1 MGHRA, CDR2 YSYEKL. The trim removed 0 bases at V and 3 bases at J, leaving 3 bases unmatched. CDR3 length: 15 amino acids. The CDR3 loop reads CASSQESDRGYEQYF. CDR3 in DNA: TGCGCCAGCAGCCAAGAGTCGGACAGGGGCTACGAGCAGTACTTC.

The chain employs TRBV7-9 and TRBJ2-1; perhaps TRBD2 as D (5 bases). This CDR3 region has 16 residues. The V end lost 5 bases, the J end lost 4 bases, and 18 bases lay between the germline ends. Germline V gene sequence: CDR1 SEHNR, CDR2 FQNEAQ (reference sequence). In DNA, the CDR3 is TGTGCCAGCAGCCCAGATTGGGGAGACCCTTACAATGAGCAGTTCTTC. This sequence encodes CASSPDWGDPYNEQFF.